These T cell receptor beta chains were read from a single sample in a study of blood T cell repertoires in COVID-19. Measured with immunoSEQ multiplex PCR; TCRdb has only the in-frame clones, and not every one. The sample yields tens of thousands of clones, 84% seen once. Sequences were obtained from peripheral blood. These TCRs come from a man in his fifties or sixties with acute or convalescent COVID-19. Each CDR3 is given with its conserved first and last residue. D genes are given only for firm matches. Clone size is given for some rows only: seen once, a few or many times, or a class if the clone is expanded.

D gene	clone size	J gene	V gene	CDR3 protein	CDR3 DNA
TRBD1	NA	TRBJ2-7	TRBV7-9	CASSLPGQGTASYEQYF	TGTGCCAGCAGCTTACCGGGACAGGGGACAGCTTCCTACGAGCAGTACTTC
TRBD1	NA	TRBJ1-4	TRBV5-1	CASSLGDRDNEKLFF	TGCGCCAGCAGCCTTGGTGACAGGGATAATGAAAAACTGTTTTTT
NA	NA	TRBJ2-1	TRBV7-9	CASSLLRGTYNEQFF	TGTGCCAGCAGCTTACTCCGGGGAACCTACAATGAGCAGTTCTTC
NA	NA	TRBJ1-6	TRBV28	CASSLGSSNSPLHF	TGTGCCAGCAGTTTGGGGAGCTCCAATTCACCCCTCCACTTT
NA	few	TRBJ2-7	TRBV6-2/TRBV6-3	CASSNLQPNYEQYF	TGTGCCAGCAGTAACCTACAGCCAAACTACGAGCAGTACTTC
NA	once	TRBJ2-1	TRBV11-2	CASSLVGAVNEQFF	TGTGCCAGCAGCTTAGTAGGAGCGGTCAATGAGCAGTTCTTC
NA	NA	TRBJ2-3	TRBV7-9	CASSLAYAQEGDTQYF	TGTGCCAGCAGCTTAGCTTATGCCCAAGAGGGAGATACGCAGTATTTT
TRBD2	NA	TRBJ2-3	TRBV4-3	CASSQGAAGGPLDTQYF	TGCGCCAGCAGCCAAGGGGCAGCGGGGGGGCCCCTAGATACGCAGTATTTT
NA	NA	TRBJ1-2	TRBV21-1	CASINRTGNDTF	TGTGCCAGCATCAATAGGACAGGAAACGACACCTTC
TRBD1	NA	TRBJ1-1	TRBV5-1	CASSPQTGTTWNTEAFF	TGCGCCAGCAGCCCTCAGACAGGGACAACCTGGAACACTGAAGCTTTCTTT
TRBD1	NA	TRBJ2-2	TRBV10-3	CAISRTGKRGELFF	TGTGCCATCAGCAGGACAGGGAAGCGCGGGGAGCTGTTTTTT
TRBD1	NA	TRBJ1-4	TRBV18	CASSPMGQSNEKLFF	TGTGCCAGCTCACCAATGGGACAGAGTAATGAAAAACTGTTTTTT
NA	NA	TRBJ2-1	TRBV15	CATSRVASADNEQFF	TGTGCCACCAGCAGAGTAGCGTCAGCAGACAATGAGCAGTTCTTC
NA	few	TRBJ2-1	TRBV27	CASREDSTYNEQFF	TGTGCCAGCAGGGAGGACTCCACCTACAATGAGCAGTTCTTC
NA	once	TRBJ2-7	TRBV7-2	CASSLHDLSSYEQYF	TGTGCCAGCAGCTTACACGACTTAAGCTCCTACGAGCAGTACTTC
NA	NA	TRBJ2-7	TRBV2	CASSEGTGSYEQYF	TGTGCCAGCAGTGAAGGAACAGGGAGCTACGAGCAGTACTTC
NA	NA	TRBJ2-7	TRBV4-1	CASSKLGVLEQYF	TGCGCCAGCAGCAAGTTAGGGGTGCTTGAGCAGTACTTC
NA	NA	TRBJ1-3	TRBV9	CASSLPQGNSGNTIYF	TGTGCCAGCAGCTTACCCCAGGGAAACTCTGGAAACACCATATATTTT
TRBD2	NA	TRBJ2-5	TRBV5-1	CASSFSGSQETQYF	TGCGCCAGCAGCTTTAGCGGGTCACAAGAGACCCAGTACTTC
TRBD1	NA	TRBJ2-5	TRBV28	CASGDRAPETQYF	TGTGCCAGCGGAGACAGGGCCCCAGAGACCCAGTACTTC
TRBD1	NA	TRBJ1-5	TRBV28	CASSPGQGPGSQPQHF	TGTGCCAGCAGTCCAGGACAGGGGCCGGGTAGTCAGCCCCAGCATTTT
TRBD2	NA	TRBJ2-3	TRBV10-3	CAIRQAGELSDTQYF	TGTGCCATCAGACAAGCGGGGGAGTTGTCAGATACGCAGTATTTT
TRBD1	NA	TRBJ1-1	TRBV19	CASSKSGTGVTTEAFF	TGTGCCAGTAGTAAATCCGGGACAGGGGTTACCACTGAAGCTTTCTTT
NA	NA	TRBJ1-4	TRBV9	CASSVAPVGARNEKLFF	TGTGCCAGCAGCGTAGCCCCAGTGGGGGCGCGTAATGAAAAACTGTTTTTT
TRBD1	once	TRBJ2-3	TRBV19	CASSELGTGETDTQYF	TGTGCCAGTAGTGAGCTCGGGACAGGGGAGACAGATACGCAGTATTTT
NA	NA	TRBJ1-1	TRBV9	CASSPRTAMNTEAFF	TGTGCCAGCAGCCCGCGGACAGCCATGAACACTGAAGCTTTCTTT
NA	NA	TRBJ2-1	TRBV4-1	CASSRTASSYNEQFF	TGCGCCAGCAGCCGGACAGCGAGCTCCTACAATGAGCAGTTCTTC
TRBD2	NA	TRBJ2-7	TRBV11-3	CASSLAGGHEQYF	TGTGCCAGCAGCCTAGCGGGAGGCCACGAGCAGTACTTC